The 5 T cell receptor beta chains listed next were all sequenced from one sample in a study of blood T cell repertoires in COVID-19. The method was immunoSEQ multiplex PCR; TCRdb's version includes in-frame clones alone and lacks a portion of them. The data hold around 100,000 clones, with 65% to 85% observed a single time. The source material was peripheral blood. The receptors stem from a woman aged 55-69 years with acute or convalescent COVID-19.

CDR3 residues: CASSTTSGALSYNEQFF. The CDR3 DNA reads TGTGCCAGTAGTACCACTAGCGGGGCCCTCTCCTACAATGAGCAGTTCTTC. This chain connects TRBV19 to TRBJ2-1, with TRBD2 matching 10 bases. The CDR3 consists of 17 residues. J was trimmed by 0 bases and V by 4 bases; bases with no gene match: 6. In germline, CDR1 is LNHDA, CDR2 SQIVND (reference sequence).

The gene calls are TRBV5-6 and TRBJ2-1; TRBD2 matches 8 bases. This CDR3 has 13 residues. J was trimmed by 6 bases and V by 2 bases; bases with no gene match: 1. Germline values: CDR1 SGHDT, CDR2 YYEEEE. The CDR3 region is CASSFGLANEQFF. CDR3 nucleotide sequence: TGTGCCAGCAGCTTTGGACTAGCCAATGAGCAGTTCTTC. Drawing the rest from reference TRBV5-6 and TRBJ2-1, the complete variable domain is DAGVTQSPTHLIKTRGQQVTLRCSPKSGHDTVSWYQQALGQGPQFIFQYYEEEERQRGNFPDRFSGHQFPNYSSELNVNALLLGDSALYLCASSFGLANEQFFGPGTRLTVL.

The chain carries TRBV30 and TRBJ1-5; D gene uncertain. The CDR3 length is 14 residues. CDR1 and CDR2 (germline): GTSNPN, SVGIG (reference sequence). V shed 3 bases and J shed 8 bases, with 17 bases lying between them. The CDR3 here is CAWSRRMGVEPQHF. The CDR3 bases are TGTGCCTGGAGCCGAAGAATGGGAGTTGAGCCCCAGCATTTT.

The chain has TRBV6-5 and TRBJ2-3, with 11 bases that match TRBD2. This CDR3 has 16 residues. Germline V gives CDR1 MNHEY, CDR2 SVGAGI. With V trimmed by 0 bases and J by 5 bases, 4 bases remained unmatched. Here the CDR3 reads CASSYSLLAGEDTQYF. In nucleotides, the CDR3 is TGTGCCAGCAGTTACTCCCTACTAGCGGGGGAAGATACGCAGTATTTT.

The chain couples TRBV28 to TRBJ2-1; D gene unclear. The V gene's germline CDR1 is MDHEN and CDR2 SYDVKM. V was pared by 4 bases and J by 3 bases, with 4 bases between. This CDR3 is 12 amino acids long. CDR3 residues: CASSSYYNEQFF. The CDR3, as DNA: TGTGCCAGCAGTTCCTACTACAATGAGCAGTTCTTC.